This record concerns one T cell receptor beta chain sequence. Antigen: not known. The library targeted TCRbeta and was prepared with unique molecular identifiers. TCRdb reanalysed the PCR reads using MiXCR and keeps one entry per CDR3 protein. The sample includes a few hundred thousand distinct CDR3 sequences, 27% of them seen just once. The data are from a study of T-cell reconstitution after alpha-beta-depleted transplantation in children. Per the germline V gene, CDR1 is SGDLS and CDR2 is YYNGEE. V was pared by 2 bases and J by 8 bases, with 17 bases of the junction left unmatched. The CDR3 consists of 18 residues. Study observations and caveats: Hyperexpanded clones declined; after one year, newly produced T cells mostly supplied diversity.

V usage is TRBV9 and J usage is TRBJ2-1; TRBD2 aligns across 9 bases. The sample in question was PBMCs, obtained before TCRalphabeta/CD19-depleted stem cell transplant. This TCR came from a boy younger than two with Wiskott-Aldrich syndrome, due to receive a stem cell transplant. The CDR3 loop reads CASSVRQTSGFYFDEQFF. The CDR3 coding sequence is TGTGCCAGCAGCGTTCGCCAAACTAGCGGGTTTTATTTCGATGAGCAGTTCTTC.